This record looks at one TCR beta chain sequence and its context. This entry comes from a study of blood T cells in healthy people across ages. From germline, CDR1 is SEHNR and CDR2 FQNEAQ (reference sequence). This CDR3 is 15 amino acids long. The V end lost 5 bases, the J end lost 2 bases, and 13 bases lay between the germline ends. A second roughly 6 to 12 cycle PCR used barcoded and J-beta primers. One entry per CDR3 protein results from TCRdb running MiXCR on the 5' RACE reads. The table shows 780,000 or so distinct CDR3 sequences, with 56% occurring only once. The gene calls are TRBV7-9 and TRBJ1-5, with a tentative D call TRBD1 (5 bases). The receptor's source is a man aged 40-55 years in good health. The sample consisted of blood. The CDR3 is CASSRTPGGNQPQHF. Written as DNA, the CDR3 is TGTGCCAGCAGCAGAACACCGGGGGGCAATCAGCCCCAGCATTTT.